This T cell receptor (beta chain) was sequenced in a study of vaccination and CD4 T cells after COVID-19. Study context: There were six male and four female convalescents, and two of them were Hispanic. Controls had a CEFX pool, an HIV-1 Nef pool, or no peptide added.

Remarks on this clonotype: Its antigen is unknown.

Germline V gene lookup returns CDR1 SNHLY and CDR2 FYNNEI. Trimming cost V 4 bases and J 5 bases; bases outside gene matches: 8. The CDR3 consists of 17 residues. The Oncomine TCR Beta short-read assay sequenced DNA from cultured CD4+ T cells. TCRdb redid the calling of the PCR reads with MiXCR, one entry per CDR3 protein. The repertoire holds around 10,000 distinct CDR3 sequences, with around 29% as singletons. Regarding treatment: approximately nine-day PBMC culture with coronavirus spike peptide pools or control peptides (ViraFEST assay). ViraFEST used peptide pools to expand antigen-specific T cells before TCR sequencing.

Sequencing was carried out using cultured CD4+ T cells from blood. This clonotype originated in a human donor with COVID-19. This sequence joins TRBV2 and TRBJ2-2; 12 bases match TRBD2. CDR3 region: CASSGSGLAGGTGELFF. The CDR3 coding sequence is TGTGCCAGCAGTGGAAGCGGGCTAGCGGGGGGGACCGGGGAGCTGTTTTTT.